A single sample is the source of the 15 T cell receptor beta chains below, sequenced in a study of OX40 agonist ivuxolimab in advanced cancers. Clones were sequenced by immunoSEQ multiplex PCR, and TCRdb holds only the in-frame ones, with some missing. The sample records 65,000 to 85,000 clones, around 85% being singletons. This specimen consisted of CD4+ or CD8+ T cells sorted from blood, obtained in a trial of the OX40 agonist ivuxolimab. The origin of the receptors is an adult with an advanced solid tumor such as melanoma, head and neck, liver or kidney cancer.

This chain links TRBV7-9 with TRBJ2-7, with unresolved D. This CDR3 region has 12 residues. The V end lost 4 bases, the J end lost 4 bases, and 8 bases lay between the germline ends. Germline V gives CDR1 SEHNR, CDR2 FQNEAQ (reference sequence). For the CDR3, the DNA is TGTGCCAGCAGCTCCACCCCGTACGAGCAGTACTTC. It codes for CASSSTPYEQYF.

V and J are TRBV18 and TRBJ1-2; D gene uncertain. Germline-derived CDR1 and CDR2 are KGHSH and LQKENI. CDR3 size: 17 residues. Trimming shortened V by 0 bases and J by 6 bases, and 20 bases separated the two germline ends. CDR3 in amino acids: CASSPPYSPGSSHGYTF. DNA for the CDR3: TGTGCCAGCTCACCACCGTATAGCCCCGGCAGCTCCCATGGCTACACCTTC.

The CDR3 bases are TGTGCCAGCAGCCCGGGACTAGCCGCAGATACGCAGTATTTT. It yields the protein CASSPGLAADTQYF. The chain uses TRBV7-3 and TRBJ2-3; 9 bases are a match to TRBD2. The ends lost 5 bases at V and 4 bases at J; junction bases unmatched: 4. This CDR3 has 14 residues. The germline CDR1 and CDR2 sequences are SGHTA and FQGTGA. Full variable domain (outside the CDR3, taken from reference TRBV7-3 and TRBJ2-3): GAGVSQTPSNKVTEKGKYVELRCDPISGHTALYWYRQSLGQGPEFLIYFQGTGAADDSGLPNDRFFAVRPEGSVSTLKIQRTERGDSAVYLCASSPGLAADTQYFGPGTRLTVL.

The V call is TRBV19, the J call TRBJ1-2; no clear D gene. The CDR3 contains 14 residues. V was trimmed by 3 bases and J by 0 bases, leaving 8 bases between them. CDR1 and CDR2 (germline): LNHDA, SQIVND (reference sequence). CDR3 residues: CASSIVRANYGYTF. The CDR3 DNA reads TGTGCCAGTAGTATTGTCCGCGCTAACTATGGCTACACCTTC.

The rearrangement links TRBV7-9 to TRBJ2-1, with 8 positions matching TRBD2. After removal of 1 base from V and 7 bases from J, the junction contained 9 bases not matched to a gene. CDR1 and CDR2 (germline): SEHNR, FQNEAQ (reference sequence). CDR3 length equals 16 residues. In nucleotides, the CDR3 is TGTGCCAGCAGCTTAGGTATAGCGGGGATCCCTAATGAGCAGTTCTTC. This translates into CASSLGIAGIPNEQFF.

The V gene is TRBV10-1, the J gene TRBJ2-2, with D possibly matching TRBD1 (6 bases). Trimming shortened V by 7 bases and J by 4 bases, and 19 bases separated the two germline ends. Germline CDR1 WNHNN, CDR2 SYGVQD (reference sequence). This CDR3 region has 16 residues. CDR3 DNA sequence: TGCGCCAGCACTCCAGGGGTTGGTAGTGGCACCGGGGAGCTGTTTTTT. This gives the protein CASTPGVGSGTGELFF.

This chain connects TRBV6-5 to TRBJ1-6; a weak D match, TRBD1 (5 bases). Germline lookup yields CDR1 MNHEY and CDR2 SVGAGI. Between the trimmed V and J ends, which lost 0 bases and 5 bases, there was a span of 8 bases. The CDR3 length is 15 residues. CDR3 DNA: TGTGCCAGCAGTTACTCCGACAGAAATAATTCACCCCTCCACTTT. Encoded protein: CASSYSDRNNSPLHF.

The rearrangement uses TRBV5-1 and TRBJ1-5; possible D gene TRBD1, 5 bases. Trimming removed 6 bases at V and 0 bases at J, with 25 bases between. CDR1 and CDR2 (germline): SGHRS, YFSETQ. The length of the CDR3 is 19 residues. The CDR3 is CASTLLVALSGVSNQPQHF. The CDR3 nucleotides read TGCGCCAGCACCCTACTGGTGGCTCTCTCGGGGGTTAGCAATCAGCCCCAGCATTTT.

The chain links TRBV6-1 to TRBJ1-3; D may be TRBD1 (6 bases). The V gene's germline CDR1 is MNHNS and CDR2 SASEGT. Deletions cut 7 bases from V and 10 bases from J, with 23 bases between. The CDR3 totals 15 residues. The CDR3 loop reads CASTWNRDTKRTIYF. CDR3 sequence (DNA): TGTGCCAGCACCTGGAACCGGGACACCAAAAGGACCATATATTTT.

This chain uses TRBV19 with TRBJ1-1; 11 positions agree with TRBD1. Germline V CDR1 and CDR2: LNHDA, SQIVND (reference sequence). The CDR3 is 15 amino acids. Trimming at V came to 5 bases and at J to 5 bases, leaving 7 bases not matched to a gene. The CDR3 nucleotides are TGTGCCAGTAGTCTAGTGGGACAGGGGGGGACTGAAGCTTTCTTT. This encodes CASSLVGQGGTEAFF.

The DNA for the CDR3 is TGTGCCAGCAGTGAGCAGGGGACGATGGATCAGCCCCAGCATTTT. Translated: CASSEQGTMDQPQHF. The J gene is TRBJ1-5, the V gene TRBV2; D may be TRBD1 (6 bases). V lost 3 bases and J 5 bases, leaving 14 bases between the germline ends. CDR1 is SNHLY and CDR2 is FYNNEI in the germline V gene. This CDR3 is built from 15 residues.

The chain uses TRBV7-6 and TRBJ2-3; 11 bases are a match to TRBD1. CDR3 length: 16 amino acids. V lost 5 bases to trimming and J lost 5 bases; unmatched junction nucleotides: 9. Germline V gene data show CDR1 as SGHVS and CDR2 as FNYEAQ. The CDR3 sequence: CASSPLGTGGQDTQYF. Here the CDR3 DNA reads TGTGCCAGCAGCCCTCTCGGGACAGGGGGGCAAGATACGCAGTATTTT.

V gene TRBV28 combines with J gene TRBJ1-2, with D unresolved. V gave up 2 bases and J gave up 4 bases, with 20 bases separating them. CDR3 length equals 17 residues. CDR1 and CDR2 (germline): MDHEN, SYDVKM. The CDR3 nucleotides are TGTGCCAGCAGTTTAATTAGTTCACACTATGCGGGCTATGGCTACACCTTC. It translates to CASSLISSHYAGYGYTF.

V is TRBV5-1 and J is TRBJ1-1; 9 bases map to TRBD1. V lost 4 bases to trimming and J lost 7 bases; unmatched junction nucleotides: 5. The CDR3 contains 13 residues. Germline V lookup: CDR1 SGHRS, CDR2 YFSETQ. CDR3 amino acids: CASSAGTGYEAFF. CDR3 nucleotides: TGCGCCAGCAGCGCCGGGACAGGGTATGAAGCTTTCTTT.

The J gene is TRBJ1-2, the V gene TRBV5-6; D gene ambiguous. Looked up from germline, CDR1 is SGHDT and CDR2 is YYEEEE. The CDR3 is 15 residues long. Trimming pared 3 bases from V and 4 bases from J, leaving 16 bases between. The CDR3 DNA is TGTGCCAGCAGCTCAGTGGCGGGGAAATTCTATGGCTACACCTTC. This sequence encodes CASSSVAGKFYGYTF.